This T cell receptor beta chain was retrieved from a study of lymphopenia after photon versus proton radiotherapy. This CDR3 is 14 amino acids long. In germline, CDR1 is SGHVS, CDR2 FQNEAQ. Between the trimmed V and J ends, which lost 5 bases and 5 bases, there was a span of 12 bases. The study's findings and limits: Post-nadir diversity loss with photons came from oligoclonal expansion, particularly CD8+ Temra cells. Proton therapy kept repertoires fairly stable, unlike photons, which gained effector/memory cells. Survival link was tested only in deceased patients; proton benefit remains a possibility.

Data came from immunoSEQ multiplex PCR; TCRdb stores just in-frame clones and leaves some out. The sample shows 70,000 to 95,000 clones, around 83% of them seen only once. Notes on this clone: Its antigen is unknown.

This clonotype originated in a man aged 55 to 70 with pancreatic cancer. Sequences were derived from peripheral blood, sampled from a patient treated with proton-based radiotherapy. The chain uses TRBV7-8 and TRBJ1-4; D is uncertain. The CDR3, as DNA: TGTGCCAGCAGCGTCCGGGCCCCCAATGAAAAACTGTTTTTT. This gives the protein CASSVRAPNEKLFF.